This TCR beta chain was observed in a study of blood T cells in healthy people across ages. V lost 0 bases to trimming and J lost 6 bases; unmatched junction nucleotides: 3. Germline lookup yields CDR1 SGDLS and CDR2 YYNGEE. This CDR3 comprises 14 residues. Overall study results and limits: The recorded TCR beta diversity per million T cells decreased in a roughly linear manner with age. It was held that the diversity estimates obtained from one million T cells were underestimates. Without sorted subsets, naive and antigen-experienced compartments could not be conclusively compared.

For the second PCR, which ran for roughly 6 to 12 cycles, a sample-barcoded 5' primer and a J-beta primer mix were used. Sequencing recovered at least 2.5 million CDR3-containing paired-end reads from each sample. One entry per CDR3 protein results from TCRdb running MiXCR on the 5' RACE reads. The table records roughly 900,000 distinct CDR3 sequences, roughly 52% of them present only once. A word on this clonotype: Its antigen is not identified.

The sample was blood. The gene calls are TRBV9 and TRBJ1-2; 9 nucleotides agree with TRBD1. The sequence was collected from a man aged 25 to 40 in good health. In DNA form, the CDR3 reads TGTGCCAGCAGCGTAGGTAACAGGGGGCATGGCTACACCTTC. Amino acids: CASSVGNRGHGYTF.